This entry lists 13 T cell receptor beta chains sequenced from one sample in a study of shared clonotypes between healthy human individuals. Only in-frame clones appear in the TCRdb table, and some are missing; sequencing was by immunoSEQ multiplex PCR. The sample shows 2 million to 2.5 million clones, over 90% of them seen only once. Specimen: naive CD4+ T cells from PBMCs. Indicated subset: CD45RA+ positively selected. These receptors were collected from a man between 18 and 35 years old in good health. Some clones in this sample may be carry-over from other donors' samples.

CDR3 amino acids: CATSRDLGAGVGSYNEQFF. The DNA of the CDR3 is TGTGCCACCAGCAGAGACTTGGGAGCGGGAGTTGGGTCCTACAATGAGCAGTTCTTC. The chain uses TRBV15 and TRBJ2-1, with TRBD2 matching over 8 bases. V was pared by 0 bases and J by 1 base, with 11 bases of the junction left unmatched. The CDR3 runs to 19 residues. From germline, CDR1 is LNHNV and CDR2 YYDKDF (reference sequence).

The J gene is TRBJ2-1, the V gene TRBV7-8; maybe TRBD2 (5 bases). The V gene lost 5 bases and the J gene lost 11 bases, with 16 bases spanning the gap. Germline CDR1 reads SGHVS; CDR2 reads FQNEAQ. This CDR3 has 13 residues. CDR3 residues: CASSPTFGNKQFF. Written as DNA, the CDR3 is TGTGCCAGCAGCCCAACTTTCGGGAATAAGCAGTTCTTC.

Points on this clone: This CDR3 is also generated by other DNA sequences in the sample. The chain recombines TRBV5-1 with TRBJ2-7; 7 nucleotides match TRBD2. The CDR3 sequence is 15 residues long. After removal of 0 bases from V and 0 bases from J, the junction contained 3 bases not matched to a gene. CDR1 and CDR2 (germline): SGHRS, YFSETQ. CDR3 in amino acids: CASSLAGGSSYEQYF. CDR3 nucleotides: TGCGCCAGCAGCTTGGCTGGCGGGAGCTCCTACGAGCAGTACTTC. The full variable domain, with the rest looked up from reference TRBV5-1 and TRBJ2-7, is KAGVTQTPRYLIKTRGQQVTLSCSPISGHRSVSWYQQTPGQGLQFLFEYFSETQRNKGNFPGRFSGRQFSNSRSEMNVSTLELGDSALYLCASSLAGGSSYEQYFGPGTRLTVT.

The chain combines TRBV7-3 with TRBJ2-6; a weak D match, TRBD2 (7 bases). The CDR3 contains 16 residues. The V and J ends lost 5 bases and 6 bases respectively, with 17 bases between them. Germline lookup yields CDR1 SGHTA and CDR2 FQGTGA. The CDR3 DNA reads as TGTGCCAGCAGCCCCAGAGGGGGGGCTGAGGCCAACGTCCTGACTTTC. The encoded protein is CASSPRGGAEANVLTF.

In this sample, this clone turned up a few times. The chain has TRBV6-5 and TRBJ1-1; a possible D gene is TRBD1 (5 bases). Trimming pared 0 bases from V and 12 bases from J, leaving 14 bases between. The CDR3 runs 13 residues. Germline values: CDR1 MNHEY, CDR2 SVGAGI. The CDR3 DNA is TGTGCCAGCAGTTACTCGACATGGGGCCAAACTTTCTTT. Residues: CASSYSTWGQTFF.

J is TRBJ1-1 and V is TRBV2; D remains ambiguous. With 5 bases removed from V and 3 bases from J, the gap between germline ends came to 13 bases. There are 14 residues in the CDR3. The germline V gene encodes CDR1 SNHLY and CDR2 FYNNEI. In DNA, the CDR3 is TGTGCCAGCAGTAAATGGGGTTGGGACACTGAAGCTTTCTTT. Translating it yields CASSKWGWDTEAFF.

The chain is built from TRBV5-6 and TRBJ1-2; TRBD1 matches 7 bases. The CDR3 consists of 15 residues. Germline values: CDR1 SGHDT, CDR2 YYEEEE. The ends lost 4 bases at V and 5 bases at J; junction bases unmatched: 11. CDR3 residues: CASSPYDREDYGYTF. CDR3 DNA sequence: TGTGCCAGCAGCCCCTACGACAGGGAAGATTATGGCTACACCTTC.

This chain uses TRBV7-2 with TRBJ2-5; no clear D. The CDR3 totals 11 residues. Trimming took off 0 bases at V and 7 bases at J, with 3 bases between the two ends. The germline V gene encodes CDR1 SGHTA and CDR2 FQGNSA. CDR3 coding DNA: TGTGCCAGCAGCTTAGCGGCGACCCAGTACTTC. Protein sequence: CASSLAATQYF.

The chain links TRBV9 to TRBJ2-3, with D uncertain. V was cut by 3 bases and J by 6 bases, with 17 bases left in between. Germline CDR1 SGDLS, CDR2 YYNGEE. This CDR3 comprises 15 residues. This CDR3 reads CASSEPGPRWDTQYF. The CDR3 coding sequence is TGTGCCAGCAGCGAACCCGGGCCCCGATGGGATACGCAGTATTTT.

This chain links TRBV6-6 with TRBJ2-4; D remains unclear. CDR3 length: 14 residues. From germline, CDR1 is MNHNY and CDR2 SVGAGI (reference sequence). With 9 bases removed from V and 0 bases from J, the gap between germline ends came to 12 bases. The CDR3 sequence is CASRNPVAKNIQYF. The CDR3 nucleotides are TGTGCCAGTCGTAACCCGGTAGCCAAAAACATTCAGTACTTC.

This clone appeared a few times. The chain employs TRBV9 and TRBJ1-5; D is possibly TRBD1 (5 bases). Trimming removed 4 bases from V and 2 bases from J, with 13 bases in between. The CDR3 loop spans 15 amino acids. Germline CDR1 is SGDLS and CDR2 is YYNGEE. Here the CDR3 DNA reads TGTGCCAGCAGCTCCGACGGGGGTCGCAATCAGCCCCAGCATTTT. This sequence encodes CASSSDGGRNQPQHF. The full variable domain, rest sourced from reference TRBV9 and TRBJ1-5, is DSGVTQTPKHLITATGQRVTLRCSPRSGDLSVYWYQQSLDQGLQFLIQYYNGEERAKGNILERFSAQQFPDLHSELNLSSLELGDSALYFCASSSDGGRNQPQHFGDGTRLSIL.

This CDR3 is CASSEGPGQGFTGELFF. The CDR3 nucleotides read TGTGCCAGCAGCGAGGGCCCTGGACAGGGATTCACCGGGGAGCTGTTTTTT. The chain carries TRBV9 and TRBJ2-2, with TRBD1 matching 8 bases. The CDR3 runs to 17 residues. CDR1 and CDR2 from the germline V gene are SGDLS and YYNGEE. Germline trimming cut 3 bases from V and 4 bases from J; bases unmatched to any gene: 11.

This clone turned up a few times. The J gene is TRBJ1-5, the V gene TRBV4-3; maybe TRBD1 (5 bases). The ends were cut back, 0 bases at V and 4 bases at J, with 13 bases in the middle. Germline-derived CDR1 and CDR2 are LGHNA and YSLEER. The CDR3 has 16 residues. The CDR3 spells CASSQDLRQTNQPQHF. Here the CDR3 DNA reads TGCGCCAGCAGCCAAGATCTGAGACAGACGAATCAGCCCCAGCATTTT.